This T cell receptor beta chain is drawn from a study of cytomegalovirus exposure and HLA in healthy donors. It was with 60 Vbeta and 13 Jbeta primers that the PCR ran. The assay was immunoSEQ multiplex PCR, and TCRdb's table has in-frame clones only and misses some. The data contain 150,000 to 200,000 clones, about 79% of them seen just once; the ten biggest clones take up 0.98%. Concerning this clone itself: Antigen specificity is unknown.

V gave up 3 bases and J gave up 1 base; unmatched junction bases: 4. The CDR3 sequence is 15 residues long. From germline, CDR1 is SGHRS and CDR2 YFSETQ. Overall study results and limits: Beyond CMV serostatus, there was no information to go on about immune exposure. A later analysis showed HLA-associated TCR beta chains outstripping equally common others in clonal expansion.

The source is a woman aged 45-65 years in good health and CMV-seropositive. The specimen was PBMCs. The chain has TRBV5-1 and TRBJ2-3; 8 nucleotides align to TRBD2. The CDR3 region is CASSWRGAGTDTQYF. In nucleotides, the CDR3 is TGCGCCAGCAGCTGGCGGGGGGCCGGCACAGATACGCAGTATTTT.